This T cell receptor beta chain was retrieved from a study of CD8 T cells in Susac syndrome. This clonotype was picked up one time. Healthy donors were controls matched for age and sex. This CDR3 contains 14 residues. V gave up 4 bases and J gave up 5 bases; unmatched junction bases: 7. CDR1 SEHNR and CDR2 FQNEAQ come from the germline V gene (reference sequence). Roughly 0.45 to 1 ug RNA was reverse transcribed with random hexamers. TCRdb reanalysed the immunoSEQ multiplex PCR reads using MiXCR and keeps one entry per CDR3 protein. Of approximately 150,000 distinct CDR3 sequences listed, just over 90% are singletons.

Sample: CD4+ T cells from PBMCs. V is TRBV7-9 and J is TRBJ2-5, with TRBD1 identical over 7 bases. This TCR was sampled from a human donor in good health. The CDR3 spells CASSSPPQGETQYF. For the CDR3, the DNA is TGTGCCAGCAGCTCGCCCCCACAGGGGGAGACCCAGTACTTC.